This entry is about one T cell receptor beta chain. This clone was detected only a few times. What antigen it recognizes has not been identified. No much larger clone is present one base from it, and per-base qualities are unavailable. Between the mid-2010s and the late 2010s, the patients underwent resection in either Japan or China. Two lung cancer pathologists independently reviewed H&E slides to confirm the histologic diagnosis of every case. Macro-dissection after pathologic assessment enriched premalignant or tumor cells for nucleic acid extraction. The AllPrep DNA/RNA FFPE Kit was used to isolate DNA from FFPE tissue. This entry belongs to a study of immune evolution from preneoplasia to lung adenocarcinoma (dated by TCRdb to the early 2020s). For the study in its entirety: HLA loss of heterozygosity was found in approximately 7.6% of AIS, 15% of MIA and 33% of ADC lesions, and in no AAH lesions. TCR sequencing data were obtained from more than 45 patients. POLYSOLVER was used to infer class I HLA alleles from exome data, and LOHHLA was used to detect allele-specific HLA loss. The sample size depended on which specimens were available, not on a prior power calculation. According to the study, roughly 100 samples were used for TCR sequencing. Resected precursor lesions (AAH, AIS, MIA) and invasive adenocarcinomas were compared against paired morphologically normal lung tissue. Immune contexture across lung adenocarcinoma precursors and invasive adenocarcinoma was profiled using immune gene expression, TCR sequencing and multiplex immunofluorescence. The immune data were integrated with whole exome sequencing and methylation data from the same cohort of nodules. The overall cohort comprised 53 patients with pulmonary nodules who underwent surgical resection. On the study overall, not on this receptor specifically: The highest clonality was observed in normal lung, whereas higher T cell density and diversity but lower clonality appeared to be present in later-stage lesions. Normal lung had the highest top T cell clone frequencies, which appeared to decline progressively from AAH through AIS, MIA and invasive adenocarcinoma. Because all patients came from Japan and China, whether the findings apply to Western populations was uncertain. The highest T cell clonality was observed in KRAS-mutant nodules compared with EGFR-mutant or double wild-type lesions. The findings rested on association rather than direct causation, and larger cohorts with long-term follow-up and longitudinal biopsies were considered necessary.

TCR beta CDR3 regions were sequenced from DNA using the immunoSEQ hsTCRbeta Kit. From the authors' description of their analysis: The ImmunoSEQ Analyzer was used to analyse the TCR sequencing data. T cell clonality was defined as 1 minus Pielou's evenness, as computed on productive rearrangements. T cell diversity was measured with the inverse Simpson index on productive templates. T cell density was defined as TCR beta template counts normalized to usable DNA, with usable DNA estimated by amplifying and sequencing housekeeping genes. Two-sided Kruskal-Wallis tests were used to compare TCR metrics across histologic stages. This immuneACCESS table, as held by TCRdb, lists in-frame sequences with V and J called but not all clones. Of the missing ones, under half trace to an unresolved V gene in checked studies; the others have no known cause. V and J calls plus clone size are reproduced from that table; the DNA served to infer D and trimming. In this sample the table shows thousands of clones, about 80% of which occur a single time. Together, the top ten hold around a tenth of the sample.

The germline V gene specifies MDHEN as CDR1 and SYDVKM as CDR2. Inclusive of the bounding cysteine and phenylalanine, the CDR3 is 12 residues long. Only the CDR3 part of the read is kept: 36 bases, read in frame from the first base. V sheds 2 bases and J sheds 6 bases, leaving 8 bases between their ends. The source material was FFPE minimally invasive lung adenocarcinoma tissue. The cell subset or site label on this specimen signifies: micro-invasive lung adenocarcinoma (MIA). The clonotype originates from a person aged 60 to 80 with lung adenocarcinoma. The chain employs TRBV28 and TRBJ2-7; the D gene cannot be resolved reliably. The bases are TGTGCCAGCAGTTTAATCGGCCTCGAGCAGTACTTC. Translated, it reads CASSLIGLEQYF.